This TCR beta chain was sequenced in a study of regulatory T cells in long-lasting Graves disease. Study-level background: Over 5 years of antithyroid drugs plus positive TSH receptor antibodies defined persistent Graves' disease.

General study findings and limits: Sample size, which was small, may have reduced accuracy.

Unmatched junction bases numbered 3, after V lost 4 bases and J lost 7 bases. The CDR3 has 14 amino acids. Per the germline V gene, CDR1 is MDHEN and CDR2 is SYDVKM. For TCR beta, libraries came from iRepertoire HTBI primers and Arm-PCR of CDR3 regions. TCRdb recomputed calls from the multiplex PCR reads with MiXCR, one row per CDR3 protein. The data show approximately 350,000 distinct CDR3 sequences, approximately 23% seen once. Of note for this clonotype: Its antigen is unidentified.

Noted time point: persistent/refractory GD, antithyroid drugs over 5 years with positive TRAb. TCR sequences were obtained from RNA taken from PBMCs. This receptor was obtained from a woman aged 40-49 years with Graves disease. The chain recombines TRBV28 with TRBJ2-1, with 11 bases fitting TRBD2. The input for sequencing was peripheral blood mononuclear cells (PBMCs), taken when the disease was refractory, from a patient treated with antithyroid drugs. The CDR3 sequence is CASSSTSGSNEQFF. CDR3 DNA: TGTGCCAGCAGTTCAACTAGCGGGAGTAATGAGCAGTTCTTC.